One sample yielded the 12 T cell receptor beta chains listed below, sequenced in a study of T cell repertoires in cytomegalovirus infection. What these receptors recognize is not known. In TCRdb, the reads were re-called with MiXCR into one record per CDR3 protein. The sample holds about 110,000 distinct CDR3 sequences, 10% seen once. The sequenced material came from PBMCs, sequenced either directly or after in vitro stimulation (not recorded which). These receptors all come from a human donor in good health (CMV status not recorded). Some clones in this sample may be carry-over from other donors' samples.

This clonotype has a count of ten or more. This chain links TRBV7-8 with TRBJ2-5; 7 bases match TRBD1. Looked up from germline, CDR1 is SGHVS and CDR2 is FQNEAQ. This CDR3 spans 15 amino acids. The J segment lost 4 bases and the V segment lost 1 base, leaving 6 bases of the junction unmatched. The CDR3 here is CASSLGAGGGETQYF. The CDR3 bases are TGTGCCAGCAGCTTAGGGGCAGGGGGTGGAGAGACCCAGTACTTC.

This clonotype was found many times. The chain couples TRBV20-1 to TRBJ2-7; 7 bases fit TRBD2. This CDR3 comprises 15 residues. The J segment lost 3 bases and the V segment lost 3 bases, leaving 11 bases of the junction unmatched. Germline V gene data show CDR1 as DFQATT and CDR2 as SNEGSKA (reference sequence). Written as DNA, the CDR3 is TGCAGTGCTAGGGGGGTGCGGGAGAGGTACTACGAGCAGTACTTC. Translation: CSARGVRERYYEQYF.

This clonotype occurred many times. The V gene is TRBV10-3, the J gene TRBJ1-1, with 9 bases aligning to TRBD1. Trimming at V came to 6 bases and at J to 0 bases, leaving 5 bases not matched to a gene. Germline V gene sequence: CDR1 ENHRY, CDR2 SYGVKD. The CDR3 is 15 amino acids. The CDR3 loop is CAIRETGGVNTEAFF. CDR3 nucleotide sequence: TGTGCCATCAGGGAGACAGGGGGAGTGAACACTGAAGCTTTCTTT.

In its sample, this clonotype was seen a few times. The rearrangement joins TRBV23-1 to TRBJ2-7, with D possibly TRBD2 on 5 matching bases. TRBV23-1 is assigned to the ORF class and has an uncertain function. The CDR3 loop spans 14 amino acids. Trimming removed 2 bases at V and 2 bases at J, with 10 bases between. CDR3: CASSQPWTAYEQYV. The CDR3 bases are TGCGCCAGCAGTCAACCATGGACTGCCTACGAGCAGTACGTC.

In this sample, this clonotype turned up many times. This chain joins TRBV7-2 and TRBJ2-3; TRBD2 aligns across 7 bases. The CDR3 has 15 amino acids. V lost 3 bases and J lost 6; bases outside the gene matches: 9. The germline V gene encodes CDR1 SGHTA and CDR2 FQGNSA. CDR3 in DNA: TGTGCCAGCAGCTTCGGGGGGACTCGTCAGGATACGCAGTATTTT. Translated, it gives CASSFGGTRQDTQYF.

This clonotype was seen many times. This chain links TRBV19 with TRBJ2-7, with D possibly being TRBD1 (5 bases). The CDR3 contains 14 residues. V lost 3 bases to trimming and J lost 5 bases, with 14 bases between them. Germline CDR1 reads LNHDA; CDR2 reads SQIVND (reference sequence). The DNA for the CDR3 is TGTGCCAGTAGTATCAGTGGCCTCAGGGACGAGCAGTACTTC. Protein: CASSISGLRDEQYF.

J is TRBJ2-5 and V is TRBV14; the D is unclear. The CDR3 length is 12 residues. Trimming left V 0 bases short and J 12 bases short, with 11 bases between. The germline V gene encodes CDR1 SGHDN and CDR2 FVKESK. Here the CDR3 reads CASSQDQGREYF. The CDR3 bases are TGTGCCAGCAGCCAAGATCAAGGTCGAGAGTACTTC.

At least ten counts were recorded for this clonotype. The gene calls are TRBV7-2 and TRBJ2-1; no definite D call. V was pared by 1 base and J by 8 bases, with 18 bases between. CDR1 SGHTA and CDR2 FQGNSA come from the germline V gene. The CDR3 covers 16 residues. CDR3 DNA sequence: TGTGCCAGCAGCTTAGTGGGTAGCCCCCCAGGCGATGAGCAGTTCTTC. Translation gives CASSLVGSPPGDEQFF.

The V gene is TRBV25-1, the J gene TRBJ2-1; D remains unclear. V was cut by 2 bases and J by 8 bases, with 4 bases left in between. Per the germline V gene, CDR1 is MGHDK and CDR2 is SYGVNS. The CDR3 extends over 11 amino acids. The CDR3 region has the DNA TGTGCCAGCAGTGAAATCGATGAGCAGTTCTTC. Amino acid sequence: CASSEIDEQFF.

In its sample, this clonotype was seen once. The chain recombines TRBV19 with TRBJ2-2; 14 bases match TRBD2. The V segment lost 5 bases and the J segment 3 bases; nucleotides outside the gene matches: 8. CDR3 length equals 18 residues. CDR1 LNHDA and CDR2 SQIVND come from the germline V gene (reference sequence). Written as DNA, the CDR3 is TGTGCCAGTAGTCCGCGACTAGCGGGAGGGCCTCACACCGGGGAGCTGTTTTTT. Translated: CASSPRLAGGPHTGELFF.

This clonotype showed up many times. The chain uses TRBV7-2 and TRBJ1-5; D is undetermined. There are 13 residues in the CDR3. V shed 5 bases and J shed 9 bases, with 14 bases lying between them. CDR1 is SGHTA, CDR2 FQGNSA, per germline. CDR3 bases: TGTGCCAGCAGCAAAAGTCGAGCGGGGCCCCAGCATTTT. This encodes CASSKSRAGPQHF.

In its sample, this clonotype was seen many times. The gene calls are TRBV7-2 and TRBJ1-2; possible D gene TRBD1, 5 bases. The CDR3 contains 14 residues. Germline V gives CDR1 SGHTA, CDR2 FQGNSA. V gave up 2 bases and J gave up 8 bases, with 15 bases separating them. CDR3 in DNA: TGTGCCAGCAGCTTATCGAAGGGGCCGGGGGGCTACACCTTC. Its protein product is CASSLSKGPGGYTF.